This T cell receptor (beta chain) was identified in a study of blood T cell repertoires in COVID-19. Libraries were prepared by immunoSEQ multiplex PCR; TCRdb keeps only in-frame clonotypes and omits some of them. This repertoire shows around 62,000 clones, roughly 85% found once; its top ten account for roughly 25%. The source of this sequence is a man aged 50-60 years with acute or convalescent COVID-19. The sequencing sample was made of peripheral blood.

The CDR3: CASSQRTAAYGYTF. As DNA, the CDR3 is TGTGCCAGCAGTCAAAGGACAGCTGCCTATGGCTACACCTTC. This chain connects TRBV3-1 (or the pseudogene TRBV3-2) to TRBJ1-2; D may be TRBD1 (6 bases). Trimming left V 6 bases short and J 4 bases short, with 15 bases between. Per the germline V gene, CDR1 is LGHDT and CDR2 is YNNKEL (reference sequence). The CDR3 runs to 14 residues.